Following are 32 T cell receptor beta chains from one sample sequenced in a study of cytomegalovirus exposure and HLA in healthy donors. Primers included in the PCR were 60 Vbeta and 13 Jbeta primers. Here immunoSEQ multiplex PCR was the method, and the copy in TCRdb shows in-frame clones only, minus some. Among 180,000 or so clones, 82% were seen once, and the ten largest hold 6.5%. Sequencing was performed on PBMCs. Receptors were obtained from a woman between 45 and 60 years old in good health and CMV-seropositive.

This clone appeared once. The chain combines TRBV2 with TRBJ2-2, with 7 bases fitting TRBD2. Trimming took 1 base from V and 1 from J; bases not matched to a gene: 3. The CDR3 is made up of 16 amino acids. Germline V gene sequence: CDR1 SNHLY, CDR2 FYNNEI. Here the CDR3 reads CASSEGGGGNTGELFF. The CDR3 DNA follows: TGTGCCAGCAGTGAAGGTGGGGGGGGGAACACCGGGGAGCTGTTTTTT.

The CDR3 region is CASSLEDREETQYF. The CDR3 bases are TGTGCCAGCAGCTTGGAGGACAGGGAGGAGACCCAGTACTTC. The chain recombines TRBV5-4 with TRBJ2-5, with 8 bases fitting TRBD1. With V trimmed by 0 bases and J by 5 bases, 3 bases remained unmatched. CDR1 is SGHNT and CDR2 is YYREEE in the germline V gene (reference sequence). The CDR3 extends over 14 amino acids.

The CDR3 sequence: CASSQTNFYEDEKLFF. DNA for the CDR3: TGTGCCAGCAGCCAAACCAACTTCTATGAAGATGAAAAACTGTTTTTT. The rearrangement uses TRBV14 and TRBJ1-4, with D unresolved. CDR1 SGHDN and CDR2 FVKESK come from the germline V gene. V was shortened by 2 bases and J by 6 bases, with 16 bases between the two germline ends. The CDR3 has 16 amino acids.

The chain combines TRBV4-1 with TRBJ2-2; 8 nucleotides match TRBD2. The J segment lost 6 bases and the V segment lost 0 bases, leaving 9 bases of the junction unmatched. Germline V gene data show CDR1 as MGHRA and CDR2 as YSYEKL. The length of the CDR3 is 17 residues. The CDR3 is CASSQEPGLAEPGELFF. CDR3 nucleotides: TGCGCCAGCAGCCAAGAACCCGGACTAGCCGAGCCCGGGGAGCTGTTTTTT.

J is TRBJ1-6 and V is TRBV27; TRBD1 might be the D (6 bases). This CDR3 is 15 amino acids long. Germline V gives CDR1 MNHEY, CDR2 SMNVEV (reference sequence). V was clipped by 0 bases and J by 9 bases, with 12 bases between them. The CDR3 region is CASSLSTGSGSPLHF. In DNA form, the CDR3 reads TGTGCCAGCAGTTTATCGACAGGTTCGGGTTCACCCCTCCACTTT.

This clone appeared a single time. This sequence joins TRBV13 and TRBJ2-7; D ambiguous. Germline V gene lookup returns CDR1 PRHDT and CDR2 FYEKMQ (reference sequence). The CDR3 sequence is 14 residues long. The V and J ends lost 3 bases and 4 bases respectively, with 13 bases between them. CDR3 DNA: TGTGCCAGCAGCTTCCACAGCAGCAGTTACGAGCAGTACTTC. Protein sequence: CASSFHSSSYEQYF.

Written as DNA, the CDR3 is TGTGCCAGTAGTAAACAGGGGAAGGCTAACTATGGCTACACCTTC. Encoded protein: CASSKQGKANYGYTF. This chain connects TRBV19 to TRBJ1-2, with 7 bases identical to TRBD1. This CDR3 comprises 15 residues. The ends lost 4 bases at V and 0 bases at J; junction bases unmatched: 5. CDR1 LNHDA and CDR2 SQIVND come from the germline V gene (reference sequence).

The chain employs TRBV15 and TRBJ1-2; TRBD1 is a possible D gene (6 bases). V was cut by 4 bases and J by 11 bases, with 17 bases left in between. Germline V lookup: CDR1 LNHNV, CDR2 YYDKDF (reference sequence). This CDR3 has 13 residues. DNA of the CDR3: TGTGCCACCAGCACTACCGGACAGAGTCGTTACACCTTC. This codes for CATSTTGQSRYTF.

On this clone: Other DNA sequences from this sample encode an identical CDR3 as well. DNA for the CDR3: TGTGCCAGCAGTTTAGGAGGGGCCGCCCAAGAGACCCAGTACTTC. This codes for CASSLGGAAQETQYF. The rearrangement joins TRBV28 to TRBJ2-5, with TRBD2 as a possible D gene (6 bases). The length of the CDR3 is 15 residues. Germline V CDR1 and CDR2: MDHEN, SYDVKM. Trimming stripped 2 bases from V and 1 base from J, with 11 bases between.

The chain uses TRBV4-2 and TRBJ2-7, with 10 positions matching TRBD1. After removal of 1 base from V and 5 bases from J, the junction contained 8 bases not matched to a gene. CDR3 length: 16 amino acids. CDR1 and CDR2 from the germline V gene are LGHNA and YNFKEQ. The CDR3 protein is CASSQARGTGAHEQYF. In DNA form, the CDR3 reads TGTGCCAGCAGCCAAGCCAGAGGGACAGGGGCTCACGAGCAGTACTTC.

The sample holds a few counts of this clone. CDR3 sequence: CASSPDRVGSNEQFF. In nucleotides, the CDR3 is TGTGCCAGTAGTCCTGACAGGGTAGGATCAAATGAGCAGTTCTTC. This chain joins TRBV19 and TRBJ2-1; 7 bases are a match to TRBD1. Losses at the gene ends were 5 bases for V and 7 bases for J; bases not matched to a gene: 11. Germline CDR1 LNHDA, CDR2 SQIVND (reference sequence). The CDR3 covers 15 residues. The variable domain in full, with the rest retrieved from reference TRBV19 and TRBJ2-1, is DGGITQSPKYLFRKEGQNVTLSCEQNLNHDAMYWYRQDPGQGLRLIYYSQIVNDFQKGDIAEGYSVSREKKESFPLTVTSAQKNPTAFYLCASSPDRVGSNEQFFGPGTRLTVL.

The count of this clone is one. The chain links TRBV7-9 to TRBJ2-3; 11 bases are shared with TRBD1. Germline CDR1 and CDR2: SEHNR and FQNEAQ (reference sequence). Losses at the gene ends were 6 bases for V and 4 bases for J; bases not matched to a gene: 9. There are 16 residues in the CDR3. The CDR3 sequence: CASSLGGQGVSDTQYF. The CDR3 DNA reads TGTGCCAGCAGTTTGGGGGGACAGGGGGTTTCAGATACGCAGTATTTT.

The chain has TRBV30 and TRBJ2-6; D gene unclear. V was pared by 7 bases and J by 1 base, with 11 bases between. The CDR3 is made up of 14 amino acids. Germline V gene data show CDR1 as GTSNPN and CDR2 as SVGIG (reference sequence). CDR3 nucleotides: TGTGCCTTCGGAGAGCCTTCTGGGGCCAACGTCCTGACTTTC. It is translated as CAFGEPSGANVLTF.

This clone was counted a few times. The genes are TRBV6-5 and TRBJ1-4; D remains unclear. The germline CDR1 and CDR2 sequences are MNHEY and SVGAGI. There are 12 residues in the CDR3. V lost 8 bases and J 5 bases, leaving 9 bases between the germline ends. CDR3 nucleotides: TGTGCCAGCGGGAGGGAAAATGAAAAACTGTTTTTT. This encodes CASGRENEKLFF.

A word on this clone: Additional DNA sequences in this sample encode the identical CDR3. The J gene is TRBJ2-7, the V gene TRBV4-2; TRBD2 might be the D (5 bases). From germline, CDR1 is LGHNA and CDR2 YNFKEQ. The CDR3 is 15 residues long. V was trimmed by 0 bases and J by 1 base, leaving 10 bases between them. CDR3 residues: CASSQDLSGSYEQYF. For the CDR3, the DNA is TGTGCCAGCAGCCAAGATCTAAGCGGTTCCTACGAGCAGTACTTC.

This clone was seen only once. This CDR3 is CASSLVVSREEQYF. In DNA, the CDR3 is TGTGCCAGCAGCTTAGTAGTCTCCAGGGAAGAGCAGTACTTC. The V and J genes are TRBV7-9 and TRBJ2-7; D might be TRBD1 (5 bases). V was shortened by 1 base and J by 7 bases, with 14 bases between the two germline ends. This CDR3 contains 14 residues. Germline values: CDR1 SEHNR, CDR2 FQNEAQ (reference sequence).

V is TRBV28 and J is TRBJ1-4, with D tentatively TRBD1 (6 bases). V was trimmed by 10 bases and J by 5 bases, leaving 14 bases between them. The CDR3 totals 13 residues. Germline lookup yields CDR1 MDHEN and CDR2 SYDVKM. The CDR3 DNA reads TGTGCCACATTGGACAGTTTAAATGAAAAACTGTTTTTT. Its protein is CATLDSLNEKLFF.

This chain links TRBV5-6 with TRBJ1-2; possible D gene TRBD1, 5 bases. The CDR3 extends over 14 amino acids. Germline-derived CDR1 and CDR2 are SGHDT and YYEEEE. V lost 0 bases and J lost 4, with 10 bases in between. CDR3 nucleotides: TGTGCCAGCAGCTTGGAAGGGGCTGCCTATGGCTACACCTTC. This translates into CASSLEGAAYGYTF.

This clone appeared once. The V gene is TRBV28, the J gene TRBJ2-1, with 10 nucleotides matching TRBD1. Germline V gene data show CDR1 as MDHEN and CDR2 as SYDVKM. This CDR3 has 16 amino acids. The V segment lost 5 bases and the J segment 7 bases; nucleotides outside the gene matches: 11. The CDR3, as DNA: TGTGCCAGCAGTCCCCCGGGACAGGGGATTGTGAATGAGCAGTTCTTC. Its translation is CASSPPGQGIVNEQFF.

This chain joins TRBV5-4 and TRBJ2-7; 8 bases are a match to TRBD1. Germline trimming cut 5 bases from V and 5 bases from J; bases unmatched to any gene: 9. The CDR3 contains 14 residues. Germline V gene sequence: CDR1 SGHNT, CDR2 YYREEE (reference sequence). CDR3 nucleotide sequence: TGTGCCAGCAGTTTTGGACAGGGAACTAACGAGCAGTACTTC. Translated: CASSFGQGTNEQYF.

This CDR3 is CASSPTSGGSSYEQYF. CDR3 in DNA: TGCGCCAGCAGTCCCACTAGCGGGGGAAGCTCCTACGAGCAGTACTTC. The chain couples TRBV10-1 to TRBJ2-7; 11 nucleotides line up with TRBD2. The CDR3 is 16 residues long. Losses at the gene ends were 5 bases for V and 0 bases for J; bases not matched to a gene: 6. Germline CDR1 and CDR2: WNHNN and SYGVQD (reference sequence).

Worth noting for this clone: Other DNA sequences in this specimen translate into the identical CDR3. The genes are TRBV6-5 and TRBJ2-7; 10 nucleotides agree with TRBD1. Germline loops: CDR1 MNHEY, CDR2 SVGAGI. With 0 bases clipped from V and 6 bases from J, the junction kept 5 bases outside the gene matches. This CDR3 region has 15 residues. CDR3 bases: TGTGCCAGCAGTTACTCTGGGGACAGGGGACGCGAGCAGTACTTC. It yields the protein CASSYSGDRGREQYF.

This chain connects TRBV4-1 to TRBJ2-1; D is possibly TRBD2 (5 bases). CDR1 is MGHRA, CDR2 YSYEKL, per germline. The CDR3 extends over 16 amino acids. Trimming pared 2 bases from V and 1 base from J, leaving 12 bases between. The CDR3 here is CASSQLPLGSYNEQFF. CDR3 coding DNA: TGCGCCAGCAGCCAATTACCACTAGGGTCCTACAATGAGCAGTTCTTC.

This rearrangement joins TRBV6-4 to TRBJ2-3; no reliable D call. Per the germline V gene, CDR1 is MRHNA and CDR2 is SNTAGT. The CDR3 length is 13 residues. The V and J ends lost 3 bases and 8 bases respectively, with 12 bases between them. The CDR3 protein is CASSEFPPSTQYF. In DNA, the CDR3 is TGTGCCAGCAGTGAGTTCCCCCCTAGTACGCAGTATTTT.

This clone was seen a few times. V and J are TRBV14 and TRBJ2-3; 13 nucleotides align to TRBD2. The CDR3 loop spans 16 amino acids. Unmatched junction bases numbered 2, after V lost 1 base and J lost 4 bases. CDR1 is SGHDN and CDR2 is FVKESK in the germline V gene. Written as DNA, the CDR3 is TGTGCCAGCAGCCAAGCGGGACTAGCGGGGTCAGATACGCAGTATTTT. Residues: CASSQAGLAGSDTQYF.

The genes are TRBV7-8 and TRBJ2-5; 11 bases match TRBD2. There are 13 residues in the CDR3. V trimming: 8 bases; J trimming: 3 bases; junction bases outside the gene matches: 2. The germline CDR1 and CDR2 sequences are SGHVS and FQNEAQ. CDR3 amino acids: CASQGLAEETQYF. The CDR3 DNA reads TGTGCCAGCCAGGGACTAGCGGAAGAGACCCAGTACTTC.

The chain recombines TRBV9 with TRBJ1-4; the match to TRBD1 covers 7 bases. Germline values: CDR1 SGDLS, CDR2 YYNGEE. This CDR3 contains 14 residues. Trimming at V came to 2 bases and at J to 7 bases, leaving 5 bases not matched to a gene. The DNA of the CDR3 is TGTGCCAGCAGCGTCCGACAGGGACCTGAAAAACTGTTTTTT. Its translation: CASSVRQGPEKLFF.

This chain connects TRBV2 to TRBJ2-1; 8 bases fit TRBD1. The germline CDR1 and CDR2 sequences are SNHLY and FYNNEI. CDR3 size: 14 residues. Unmatched junction bases numbered 4, after V lost 6 bases and J lost 3 bases. The CDR3 nucleotides read TGTGCCAGCAGGCCGGACAGGGACTACAATGAGCAGTTCTTC. Its protein product is CASRPDRDYNEQFF. Based on the CDR3 plus reference TRBV2 and TRBJ2-1, the full variable domain is EPEVTQTPSHQVTQMGQEVILRCVPISNHLYFYWYRQILGQKVEFLVSFYNNEISEKSEIFDDQFSVERPDGSNFTLKIRSTKLEDSAMYFCASRPDRDYNEQFFGPGTRLTVL.

V and J are TRBV11-2 and TRBJ2-3; D is undetermined. Germline CDR1 SGHAT, CDR2 FQNNGV. Trimming stripped 1 base from V and 5 bases from J, with 10 bases between. This CDR3 spans 14 amino acids. The CDR3 region is CASSLVRFGDTQYF. The DNA for the CDR3 is TGTGCCAGCAGCTTAGTTCGATTCGGAGATACGCAGTATTTT.

The CDR3 protein is CASSQDPSGGTDTQYF. In nucleotides, the CDR3 is TGCGCCAGCAGCCAAGACCCTAGCGGGGGGACAGATACGCAGTATTTT. The chain carries TRBV4-1 and TRBJ2-3; 11 bases align to TRBD2. V shed 0 bases, J shed 3 bases, and the junction held 2 bases outside the gene matches. CDR1 and CDR2 from the germline V gene are MGHRA and YSYEKL. The CDR3 loop spans 16 amino acids.

V is TRBV11-2 and J is TRBJ2-7; 9 bases are shared with TRBD2. V lost 10 bases, J lost 6 bases, and 10 bases stayed unmatched. The CDR3 is made up of 13 amino acids. Looked up from germline, CDR1 is SGHAT and CDR2 is FQNNGV. The CDR3 DNA sequence: TGTGCCACCCGAAGCGGGGGGCTGCCCGAGCAGTACTTC. This codes for CATRSGGLPEQYF.

V usage is TRBV10-3 and J usage is TRBJ1-2, with D perhaps TRBD1 (5 bases). Looked up from germline, CDR1 is ENHRY and CDR2 is SYGVKD. V lost 3 bases and J lost 7, with 30 bases in between. This CDR3 is 19 amino acids long. In DNA form, the CDR3 reads TGTGCCATCAGTGACTGGAGGAGGGGCAGGGAGTACACAAACGGTGGCTACACCTTC. Translation: CAISDWRRGREYTNGGYTF.